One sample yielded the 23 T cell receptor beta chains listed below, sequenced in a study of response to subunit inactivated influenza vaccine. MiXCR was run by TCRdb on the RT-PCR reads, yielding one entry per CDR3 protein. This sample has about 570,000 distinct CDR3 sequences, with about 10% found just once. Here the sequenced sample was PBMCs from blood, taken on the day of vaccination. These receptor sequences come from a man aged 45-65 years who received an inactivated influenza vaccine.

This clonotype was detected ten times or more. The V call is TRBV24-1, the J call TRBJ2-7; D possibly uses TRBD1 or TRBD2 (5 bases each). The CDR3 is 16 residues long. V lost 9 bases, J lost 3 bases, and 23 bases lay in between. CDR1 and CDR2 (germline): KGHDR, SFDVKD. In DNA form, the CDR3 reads TGTGCCACCTCCGAGGGGCCGGCAGGGATGAACTACGAGCAGTACTTC. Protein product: CATSEGPAGMNYEQYF.

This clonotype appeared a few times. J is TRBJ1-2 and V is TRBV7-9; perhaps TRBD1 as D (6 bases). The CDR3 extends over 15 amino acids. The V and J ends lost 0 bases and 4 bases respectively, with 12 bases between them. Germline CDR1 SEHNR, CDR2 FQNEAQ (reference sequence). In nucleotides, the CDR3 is TGTGCCAGCAGCTTAGCCGAGGGACACCTCTATGGCTACACCTTC. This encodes CASSLAEGHLYGYTF.

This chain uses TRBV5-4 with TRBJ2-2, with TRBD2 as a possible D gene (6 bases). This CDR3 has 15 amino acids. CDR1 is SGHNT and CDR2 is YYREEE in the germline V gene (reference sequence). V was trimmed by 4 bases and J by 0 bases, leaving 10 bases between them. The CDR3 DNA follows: TGTGCCAGCAGCGGGAGGAGAGCGAACACCGGGGAGCTGTTTTTT. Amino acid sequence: CASSGRRANTGELFF.

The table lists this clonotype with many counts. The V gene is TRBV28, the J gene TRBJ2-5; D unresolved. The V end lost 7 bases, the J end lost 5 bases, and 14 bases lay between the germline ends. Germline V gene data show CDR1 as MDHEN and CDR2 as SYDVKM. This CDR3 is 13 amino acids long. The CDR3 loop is CASNQFGGETQYF. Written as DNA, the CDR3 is TGTGCCAGCAACCAGTTCGGTGGGGAGACCCAGTACTTC.

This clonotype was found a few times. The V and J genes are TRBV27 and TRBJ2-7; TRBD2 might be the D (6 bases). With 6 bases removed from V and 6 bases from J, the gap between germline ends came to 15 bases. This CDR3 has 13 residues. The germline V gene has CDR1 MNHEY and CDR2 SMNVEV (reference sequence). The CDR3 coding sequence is TGTGCCAGCAGAGTCGGGGGAGGAAGCGAGCAGTACTTC. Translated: CASRVGGGSEQYF.

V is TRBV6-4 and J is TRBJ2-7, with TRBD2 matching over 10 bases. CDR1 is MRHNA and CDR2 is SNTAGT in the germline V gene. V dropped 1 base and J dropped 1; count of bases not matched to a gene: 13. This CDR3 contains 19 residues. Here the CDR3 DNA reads TGTGCCAGCAGTGACTGTCCACCCCAGCAGCGGGGGGGATCCTACGAGCAGTACTTC. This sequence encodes CASSDCPPQQRGGSYEQYF.

The CDR3, as DNA: TGTGCCAGCAGTAGTAGGGGCTGGTATGGCTACACCTTC. Protein: CASSSRGWYGYTF. The chain recombines TRBV7-2 with TRBJ1-2; the D gene is possibly TRBD1 (5 bases). There are 13 residues in the CDR3. V was clipped by 6 bases and J by 5 bases, with 13 bases between them. Germline CDR1 reads SGHTA; CDR2 reads FQGNSA. The full variable domain, with the rest looked up from reference TRBV7-2 and TRBJ1-2, is GAGVSQSPSNKVTEKGKDVELRCDPISGHTALYWYRQSLGQGLEFLIYFQGNSAPDKSGLPSDRFSAERTGGSVSTLTIQRTQQEDSAVYLCASSSRGWYGYTFGSGTRLTVV.

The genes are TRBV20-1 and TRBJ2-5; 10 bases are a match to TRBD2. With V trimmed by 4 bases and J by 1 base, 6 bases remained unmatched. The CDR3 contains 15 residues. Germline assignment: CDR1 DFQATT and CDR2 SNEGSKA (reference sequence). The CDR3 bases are TGCAGTGCTAAAACTAGCGGGACTTTCCAAGAGACCCAGTACTTC. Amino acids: CSAKTSGTFQETQYF.

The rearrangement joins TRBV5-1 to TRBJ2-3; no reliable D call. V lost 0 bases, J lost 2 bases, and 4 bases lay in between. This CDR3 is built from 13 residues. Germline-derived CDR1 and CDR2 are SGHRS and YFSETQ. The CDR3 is CASSLAPTDTQYF. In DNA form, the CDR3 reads TGCGCCAGCAGCTTGGCCCCCACAGATACGCAGTATTTT.

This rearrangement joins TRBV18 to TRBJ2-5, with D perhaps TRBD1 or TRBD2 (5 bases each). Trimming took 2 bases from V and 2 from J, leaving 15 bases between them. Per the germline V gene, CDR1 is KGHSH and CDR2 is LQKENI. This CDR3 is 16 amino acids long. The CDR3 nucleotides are TGTGCCAGCTCACCATATATAGAGGGACCTCAAGAGACCCAGTACTTC. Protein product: CASSPYIEGPQETQYF.

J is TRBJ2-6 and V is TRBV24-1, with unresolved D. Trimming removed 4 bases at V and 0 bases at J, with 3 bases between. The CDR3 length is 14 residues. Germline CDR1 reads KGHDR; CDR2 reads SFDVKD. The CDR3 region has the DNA TGTGCCACCAGTGAGGCCTCTGGGGCCAACGTCCTGACTTTC. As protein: CATSEASGANVLTF.

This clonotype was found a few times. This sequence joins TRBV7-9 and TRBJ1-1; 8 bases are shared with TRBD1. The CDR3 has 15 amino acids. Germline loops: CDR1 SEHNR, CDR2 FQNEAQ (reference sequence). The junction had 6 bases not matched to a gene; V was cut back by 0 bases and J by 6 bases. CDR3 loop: CASSLAGTGRAEAFF. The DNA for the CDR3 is TGTGCCAGCAGCTTAGCGGGGACAGGCAGGGCTGAAGCTTTCTTT.

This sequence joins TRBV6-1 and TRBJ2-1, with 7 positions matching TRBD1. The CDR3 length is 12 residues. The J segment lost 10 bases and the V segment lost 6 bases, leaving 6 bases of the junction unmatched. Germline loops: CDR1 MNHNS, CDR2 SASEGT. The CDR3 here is CASRRQGWEQFF. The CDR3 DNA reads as TGTGCCAGCAGACGACAGGGCTGGGAGCAGTTCTTC.

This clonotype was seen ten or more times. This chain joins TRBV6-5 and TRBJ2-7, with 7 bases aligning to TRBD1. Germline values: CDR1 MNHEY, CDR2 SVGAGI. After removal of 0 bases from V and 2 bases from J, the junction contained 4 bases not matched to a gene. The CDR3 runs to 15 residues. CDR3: CASSYSGQSTYEQYF. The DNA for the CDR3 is TGTGCCAGCAGTTACTCGGGACAGTCTACCTACGAGCAGTACTTC.

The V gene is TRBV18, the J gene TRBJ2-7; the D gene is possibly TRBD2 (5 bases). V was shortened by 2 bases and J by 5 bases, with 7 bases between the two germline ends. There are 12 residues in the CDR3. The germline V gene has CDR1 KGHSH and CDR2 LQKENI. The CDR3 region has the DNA TGTGCCAGCTCACCAACGAGGGACGAGCAGTACTTC. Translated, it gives CASSPTRDEQYF.

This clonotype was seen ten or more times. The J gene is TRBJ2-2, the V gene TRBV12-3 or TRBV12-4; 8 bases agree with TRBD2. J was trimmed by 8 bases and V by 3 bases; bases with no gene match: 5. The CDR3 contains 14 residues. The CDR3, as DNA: TGTGCCAGCAGTTTCTCCGGCGGGAGGGGGGAGCTGTTTTTT. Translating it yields CASSFSGGRGELFF.

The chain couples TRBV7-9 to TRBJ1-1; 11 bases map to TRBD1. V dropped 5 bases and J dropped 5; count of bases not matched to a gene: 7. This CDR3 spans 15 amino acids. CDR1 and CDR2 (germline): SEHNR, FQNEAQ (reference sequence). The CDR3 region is CASSPPDRGLTEAFF. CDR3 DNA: TGTGCCAGCAGCCCTCCGGACAGGGGGCTTACTGAAGCTTTCTTT.

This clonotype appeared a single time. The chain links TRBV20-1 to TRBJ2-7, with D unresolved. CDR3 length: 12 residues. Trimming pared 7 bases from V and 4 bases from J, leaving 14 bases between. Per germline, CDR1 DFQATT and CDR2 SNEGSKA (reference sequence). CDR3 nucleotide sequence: TGCAGTGGCTACTACCAAGGATACGAGCAGTACTTC. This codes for CSGYYQGYEQYF.

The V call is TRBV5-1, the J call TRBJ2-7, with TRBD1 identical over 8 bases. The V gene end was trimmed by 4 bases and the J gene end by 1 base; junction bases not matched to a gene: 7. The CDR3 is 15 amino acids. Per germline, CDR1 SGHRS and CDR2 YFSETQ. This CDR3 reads CASSITTGESYEQYF. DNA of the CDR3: TGCGCCAGCAGCATAACGACAGGGGAATCCTACGAGCAGTACTTC. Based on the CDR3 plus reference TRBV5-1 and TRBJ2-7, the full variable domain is KAGVTQTPRYLIKTRGQQVTLSCSPISGHRSVSWYQQTPGQGLQFLFEYFSETQRNKGNFPGRFSGRQFSNSRSEMNVSTLELGDSALYLCASSITTGESYEQYFGPGTRLTVT.

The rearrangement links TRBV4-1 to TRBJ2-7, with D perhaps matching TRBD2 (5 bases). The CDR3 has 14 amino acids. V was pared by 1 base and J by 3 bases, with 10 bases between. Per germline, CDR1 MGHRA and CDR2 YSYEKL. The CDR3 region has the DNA TGCGCCAGCAGCCAAGGTGAGGGCATCTACGAGCAGTACTTC. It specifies CASSQGEGIYEQYF.

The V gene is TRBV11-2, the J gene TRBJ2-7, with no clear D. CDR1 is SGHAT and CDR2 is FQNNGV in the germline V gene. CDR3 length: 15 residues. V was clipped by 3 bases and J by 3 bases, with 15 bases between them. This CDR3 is CASSLPILKGYEQYF. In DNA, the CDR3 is TGTGCCAGCAGCTTGCCGATATTGAAGGGCTACGAGCAGTACTTC. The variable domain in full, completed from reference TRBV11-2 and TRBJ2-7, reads EAGVAQSPRYKIIEKRQSVAFWCNPISGHATLYWYQQILGQGPKLLIQFQNNGVVDDSQLPKDRFSAERLKGVDSTLKIQPAKLEDSAVYLCASSLPILKGYEQYFGPGTRLTVT.

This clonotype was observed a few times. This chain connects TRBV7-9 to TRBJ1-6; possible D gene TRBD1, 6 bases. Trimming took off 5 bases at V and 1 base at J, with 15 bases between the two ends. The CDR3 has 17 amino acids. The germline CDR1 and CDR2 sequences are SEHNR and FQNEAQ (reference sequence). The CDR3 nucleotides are TGTGCCAGCAGCCCCCCAAGGGGGAGTTCCTATAATTCACCCCTCCACTTT. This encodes CASSPPRGSSYNSPLHF.

CDR3 bases: TGTGCCAGCAGCTTAGGCGAGGACTACACAGATACGCAGTATTTT. Its translation: CASSLGEDYTDTQYF. V usage is TRBV11-2 and J usage is TRBJ2-3; a weak D match, TRBD2 (6 bases). V lost 1 base and J lost 2, with 10 bases in between. The germline CDR1 and CDR2 sequences are SGHAT and FQNNGV. The CDR3 is 15 residues long.